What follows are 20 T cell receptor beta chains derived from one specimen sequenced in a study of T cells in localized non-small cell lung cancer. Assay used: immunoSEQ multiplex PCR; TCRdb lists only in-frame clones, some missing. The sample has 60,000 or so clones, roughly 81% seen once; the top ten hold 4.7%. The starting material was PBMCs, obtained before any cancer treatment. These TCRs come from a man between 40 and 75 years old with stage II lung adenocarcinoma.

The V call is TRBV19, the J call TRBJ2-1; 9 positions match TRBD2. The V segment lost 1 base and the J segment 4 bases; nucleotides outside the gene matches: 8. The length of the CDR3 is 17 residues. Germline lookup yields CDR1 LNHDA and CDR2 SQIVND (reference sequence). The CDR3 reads CASSIAVTSGFYNEQFF. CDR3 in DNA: TGTGCCAGTAGTATAGCCGTGACTAGCGGTTTTTACAATGAGCAGTTCTTC. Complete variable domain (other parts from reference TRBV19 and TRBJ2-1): DGGITQSPKYLFRKEGQNVTLSCEQNLNHDAMYWYRQDPGQGLRLIYYSQIVNDFQKGDIAEGYSVSREKKESFPLTVTSAQKNPTAFYLCASSIAVTSGFYNEQFFGPGTRLTVL.

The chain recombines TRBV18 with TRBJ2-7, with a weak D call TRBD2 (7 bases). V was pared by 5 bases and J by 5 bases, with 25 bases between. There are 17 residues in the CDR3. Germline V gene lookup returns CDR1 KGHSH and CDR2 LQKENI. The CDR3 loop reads CASSSSRRVGGPNEQYF. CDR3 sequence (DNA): TGTGCCAGCTCATCGTCCAGGAGGGTGGGGGGGCCGAACGAGCAGTACTTC.

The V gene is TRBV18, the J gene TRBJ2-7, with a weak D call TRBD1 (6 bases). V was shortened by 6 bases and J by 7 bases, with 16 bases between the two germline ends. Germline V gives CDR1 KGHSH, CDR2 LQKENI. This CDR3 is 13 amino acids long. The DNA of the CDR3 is TGTGCCAGCTCCCAAGGACAGCCTCGAGAGCAGTACTTC. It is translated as CASSQGQPREQYF. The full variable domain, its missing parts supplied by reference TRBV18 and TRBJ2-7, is NAGVMQNPRHLVRRRGQEARLRCSPMKGHSHVYWYRQLPEEGLKFMVYLQKENIIDESGMPKERFSAEFPKEGPSILRIQQVVRGDSAAYFCASSQGQPREQYFGPGTRLTVT.

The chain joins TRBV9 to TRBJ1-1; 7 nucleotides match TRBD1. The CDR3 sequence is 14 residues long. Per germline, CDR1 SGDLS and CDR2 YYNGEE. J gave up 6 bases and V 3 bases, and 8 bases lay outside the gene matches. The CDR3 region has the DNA TGTGCCAGCAGCGAAGGGACAGTCCGGGCTGAAGCTTTCTTT. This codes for CASSEGTVRAEAFF.

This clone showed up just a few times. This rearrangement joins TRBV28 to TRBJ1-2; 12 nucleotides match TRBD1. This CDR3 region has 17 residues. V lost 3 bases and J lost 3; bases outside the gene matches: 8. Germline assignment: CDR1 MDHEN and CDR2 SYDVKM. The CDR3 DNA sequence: TGTGCCAGCAGTTTTTGGGGACAGGGGGCATCAGACTATGGCTACACCTTC. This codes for CASSFWGQGASDYGYTF.

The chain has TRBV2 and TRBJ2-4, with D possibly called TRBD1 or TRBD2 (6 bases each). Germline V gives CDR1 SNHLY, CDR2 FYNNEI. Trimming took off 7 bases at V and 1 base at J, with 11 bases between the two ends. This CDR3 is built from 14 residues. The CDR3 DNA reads TGTGCCAGCACCACCGGGGGCGCCAAAAACATTCAGTACTTC. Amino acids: CASTTGGAKNIQYF. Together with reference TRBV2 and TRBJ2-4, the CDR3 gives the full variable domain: EPEVTQTPSHQVTQMGQEVILRCVPISNHLYFYWYRQILGQKVEFLVSFYNNEISEKSEIFDDQFSVERPDGSNFTLKIRSTKLEDSAMYFCASTTGGAKNIQYFGAGTRLSVL.

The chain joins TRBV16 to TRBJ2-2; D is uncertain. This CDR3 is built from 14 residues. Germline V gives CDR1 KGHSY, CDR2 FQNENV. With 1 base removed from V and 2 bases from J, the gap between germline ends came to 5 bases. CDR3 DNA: TGTGCCAGCAGCCAATTCGGAAACACCGGGGAGCTGTTTTTT. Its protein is CASSQFGNTGELFF.

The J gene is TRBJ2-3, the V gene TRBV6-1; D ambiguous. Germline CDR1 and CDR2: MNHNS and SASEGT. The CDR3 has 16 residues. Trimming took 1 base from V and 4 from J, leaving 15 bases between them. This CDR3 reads CASSEGVISPPDTQYF. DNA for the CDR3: TGTGCCAGCAGTGAAGGGGTTATTAGTCCCCCAGATACGCAGTATTTT.

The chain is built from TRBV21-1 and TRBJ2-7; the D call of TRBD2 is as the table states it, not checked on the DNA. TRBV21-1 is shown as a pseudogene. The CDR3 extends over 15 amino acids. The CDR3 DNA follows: TGTGCCAGCAGCAAAGATGGGAGGGAGAGGAACGAGCAGTACTTC. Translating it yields CASSKDGRERNEQYF.

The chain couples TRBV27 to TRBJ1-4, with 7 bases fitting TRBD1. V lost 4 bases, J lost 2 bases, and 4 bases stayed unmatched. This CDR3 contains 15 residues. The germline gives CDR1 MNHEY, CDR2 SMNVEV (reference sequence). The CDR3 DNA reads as TGTGCCAGCAGTTCGCAGGGGGAGACTAATGAAAAACTGTTTTTT. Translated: CASSSQGETNEKLFF.

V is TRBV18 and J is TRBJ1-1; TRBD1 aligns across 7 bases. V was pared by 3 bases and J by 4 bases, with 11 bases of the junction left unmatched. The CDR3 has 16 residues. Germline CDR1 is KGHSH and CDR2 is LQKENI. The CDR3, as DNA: TGTGCCAGCTCACCGGAGGGGGCGCTTAACCCCACTGAAGCTTTCTTT. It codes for CASSPEGALNPTEAFF.

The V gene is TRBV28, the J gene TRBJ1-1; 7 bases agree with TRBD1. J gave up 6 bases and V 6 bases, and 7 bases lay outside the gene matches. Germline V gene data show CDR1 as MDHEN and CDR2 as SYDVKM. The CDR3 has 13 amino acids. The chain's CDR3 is CASSSYRGSEAFF. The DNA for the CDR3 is TGTGCCAGCAGCTCTTACAGGGGATCTGAAGCTTTCTTT. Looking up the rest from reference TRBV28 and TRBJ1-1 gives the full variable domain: DVKVTQSSRYLVKRTGEKVFLECVQDMDHENMFWYRQDPGLGLRLIYFSYDVKMKEKGDIPEGYSVSREKKERFSLILESASTNQTSMYLCASSSYRGSEAFFGQGTRLTVV.

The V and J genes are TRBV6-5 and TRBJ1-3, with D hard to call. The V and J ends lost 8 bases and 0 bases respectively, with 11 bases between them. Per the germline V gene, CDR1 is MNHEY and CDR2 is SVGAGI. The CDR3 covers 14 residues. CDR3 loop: CASRSGLSGNTIYF. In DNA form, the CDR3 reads TGTGCCAGCCGGTCAGGTCTCTCTGGAAACACCATATATTTT.

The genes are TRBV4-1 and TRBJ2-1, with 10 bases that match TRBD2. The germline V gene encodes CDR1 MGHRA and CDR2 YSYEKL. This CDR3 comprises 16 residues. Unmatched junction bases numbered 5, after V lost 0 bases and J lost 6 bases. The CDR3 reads CASSQEAGLAINEQFF. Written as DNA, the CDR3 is TGCGCCAGCAGCCAAGAAGCGGGACTAGCGATCAATGAGCAGTTCTTC.

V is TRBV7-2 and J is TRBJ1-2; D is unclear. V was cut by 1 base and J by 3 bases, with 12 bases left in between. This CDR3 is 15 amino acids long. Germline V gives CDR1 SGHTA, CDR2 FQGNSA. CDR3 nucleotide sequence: TGTGCCAGCAGCTTAGACTCGGCTTCTCACTATGGCTACACCTTC. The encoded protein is CASSLDSASHYGYTF.

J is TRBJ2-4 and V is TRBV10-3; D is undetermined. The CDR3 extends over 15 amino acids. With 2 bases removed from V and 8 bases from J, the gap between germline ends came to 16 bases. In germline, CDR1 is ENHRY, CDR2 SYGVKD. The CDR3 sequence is CAISEVGESGDIQYF. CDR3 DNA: TGTGCCATCAGTGAGGTCGGAGAGAGTGGGGACATTCAGTACTTC.

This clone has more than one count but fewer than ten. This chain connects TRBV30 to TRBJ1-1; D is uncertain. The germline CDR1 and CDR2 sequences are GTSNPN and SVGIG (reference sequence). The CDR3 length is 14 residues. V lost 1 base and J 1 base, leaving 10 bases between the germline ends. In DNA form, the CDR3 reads TGTGCCTGGAGTGCTGGACTGGGGAACACTGAAGCTTTCTTT. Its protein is CAWSAGLGNTEAFF. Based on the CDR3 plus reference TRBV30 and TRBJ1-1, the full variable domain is SQTIHQWPATLVQPVGSPLSLECTVEGTSNPNLYWYRQAAGRGLQLLFYSVGIGQISSEVPQNLSASRPQDRQFILSSKKLLLSDSGFYLCAWSAGLGNTEAFFGQGTRLTVV.

The CDR3 nucleotides are TGTGCCAGCAGCTTGGCCTACGAATGGACTAGCGCGAGCTCCTACAATGAGCAGTTCTTC. The encoded protein is CASSLAYEWTSASSYNEQFF. The gene calls are TRBV5-4 and TRBJ2-1, with 9 positions matching TRBD2. J gave up 0 bases and V 0 bases, and 13 bases lay outside the gene matches. The germline gives CDR1 SGHNT, CDR2 YYREEE (reference sequence). The CDR3 sequence is 20 residues long.

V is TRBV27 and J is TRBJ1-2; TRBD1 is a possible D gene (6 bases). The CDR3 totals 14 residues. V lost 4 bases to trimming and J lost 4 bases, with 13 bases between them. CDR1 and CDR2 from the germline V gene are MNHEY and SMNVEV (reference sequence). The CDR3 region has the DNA TGTGCCAGCAGTTCCAGGGGAACGATCTATGGCTACACCTTC. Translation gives CASSSRGTIYGYTF.

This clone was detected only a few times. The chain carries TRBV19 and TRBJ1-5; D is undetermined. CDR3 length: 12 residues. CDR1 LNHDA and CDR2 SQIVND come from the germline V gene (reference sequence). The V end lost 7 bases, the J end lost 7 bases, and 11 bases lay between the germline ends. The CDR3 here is CASNPSEQPQHF. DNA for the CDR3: TGTGCCAGTAACCCTTCAGAGCAGCCCCAGCATTTT.